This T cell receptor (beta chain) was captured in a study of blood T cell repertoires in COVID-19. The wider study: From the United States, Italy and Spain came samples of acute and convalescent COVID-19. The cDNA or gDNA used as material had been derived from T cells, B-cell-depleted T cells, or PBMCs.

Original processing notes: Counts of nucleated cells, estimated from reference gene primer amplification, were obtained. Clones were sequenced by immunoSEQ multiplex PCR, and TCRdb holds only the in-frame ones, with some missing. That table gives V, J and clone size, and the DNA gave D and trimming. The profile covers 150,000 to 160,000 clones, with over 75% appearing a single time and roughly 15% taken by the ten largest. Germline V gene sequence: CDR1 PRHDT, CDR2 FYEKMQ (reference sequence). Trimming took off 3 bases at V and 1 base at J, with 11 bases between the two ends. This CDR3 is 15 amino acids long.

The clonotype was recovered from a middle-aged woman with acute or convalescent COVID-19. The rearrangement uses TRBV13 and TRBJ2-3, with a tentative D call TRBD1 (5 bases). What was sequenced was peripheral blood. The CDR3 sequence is CASSFRGAGTDTQYF. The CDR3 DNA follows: TGTGCCAGCAGCTTTAGGGGCGCGGGCACAGATACGCAGTATTTT.